This T cell receptor (beta chain) was sequenced during a study of blood T cell repertoires in COVID-19 (dated by TCRdb to the early 2020s). In the study overall: Samples from collaborators originated in the United States, Italy and Spain and spanned both the acute and convalescent phases of COVID-19. The dataset comprised deeply sampled blood TCRbeta repertoires from subjects exposed to, actively infected with, or recovered from COVID-19. The sample metadata nearly always contained a de-identified subject ID, COVID-19 status, age in years and sex. The samples were drawn from two sources: the first 160 participants of the ongoing ImmuneRACE study, and over 1,000 subjects contributed by 6 global collaborators. Where HLA class I and class II types were available, the types were taken from metadata supplied by the sample provider, not from assay-based typing. The material from the prospective study consisted of cDNA or gDNA derived from T cells, B-cell-depleted T cells, or PBMCs. The repertoires were released in a freely available public database meant as a resource for research on the immune response to SARS-CoV-2.

Only one count was recorded for this clone. Its specific antigen is unknown. The sample holds no much larger clone one base away, and base qualities are not on file. One collaborating source in Seattle enrolled patients during active infection and followed them longitudinally through the course of disease. Each collaborating institution followed its own protocols to collect whole blood in K2EDTA tubes. For TCRbeta analysis, collaborator samples were shipped as frozen whole blood, as isolated PBMCs, or as DNA extracted from either sample type. V is clipped by 3 bases and J by 6 bases, and the sequence between their germline boundaries is 10 bases long. The CDR3, cysteine through phenylalanine, is 13 amino acids long. This entry keeps only the CDR3 DNA: 39 bases, framed from base 1. For CDR1 and CDR2, the germline V gene lists KGHSH and LQKENI. Broad study findings and their caveats: The amount of clinical and demographic metadata varied by source and participant and was provided uncurated.

The immunoSEQ Assay, a bias-controlled multiplex PCR, was used to amplify TCRbeta CDR3 regions from genomic DNA. The paper's data handling went like this. The number of nucleated cells in each sample was estimated from the amplification of reference gene primers within the assay. To quantify the absolute abundance of each unique TCRbeta CDR3 rearrangement, sequence reads were collapsed and filtered. For each sample, productive Simpson clonality was calculated by taking the square root of Simpson's diversity index across productive rearrangements. Sourced from immuneACCESS, this table was stored by TCRdb with only in-frame sequences that have V and J called. A share of the clones is absent; for the studies checked, an unresolved V gene accounts for under half, and the remainder has no known explanation. D and trimming were read from the DNA, whereas the V and J calls and clone size are those reported in that table. Present in this sample are approximately 150,000 clones, about 87% of which were seen just once. The top ten constitute 2.5% of the sample.

This TCR derives from a human donor with COVID-19, enrolled during active disease. The donor label of this sample is uncertain. What was sequenced was peripheral blood. The V gene is TRBV18 and the J gene is TRBJ2-3; TRBD2 is a weak D gene call, 5 bases matching. CDR3 reads: CASSPGLQDTQYF. The DNA sequence is as follows: TGTGCCAGCTCACCTGGACTTCAGGATACGCAGTATTTT.